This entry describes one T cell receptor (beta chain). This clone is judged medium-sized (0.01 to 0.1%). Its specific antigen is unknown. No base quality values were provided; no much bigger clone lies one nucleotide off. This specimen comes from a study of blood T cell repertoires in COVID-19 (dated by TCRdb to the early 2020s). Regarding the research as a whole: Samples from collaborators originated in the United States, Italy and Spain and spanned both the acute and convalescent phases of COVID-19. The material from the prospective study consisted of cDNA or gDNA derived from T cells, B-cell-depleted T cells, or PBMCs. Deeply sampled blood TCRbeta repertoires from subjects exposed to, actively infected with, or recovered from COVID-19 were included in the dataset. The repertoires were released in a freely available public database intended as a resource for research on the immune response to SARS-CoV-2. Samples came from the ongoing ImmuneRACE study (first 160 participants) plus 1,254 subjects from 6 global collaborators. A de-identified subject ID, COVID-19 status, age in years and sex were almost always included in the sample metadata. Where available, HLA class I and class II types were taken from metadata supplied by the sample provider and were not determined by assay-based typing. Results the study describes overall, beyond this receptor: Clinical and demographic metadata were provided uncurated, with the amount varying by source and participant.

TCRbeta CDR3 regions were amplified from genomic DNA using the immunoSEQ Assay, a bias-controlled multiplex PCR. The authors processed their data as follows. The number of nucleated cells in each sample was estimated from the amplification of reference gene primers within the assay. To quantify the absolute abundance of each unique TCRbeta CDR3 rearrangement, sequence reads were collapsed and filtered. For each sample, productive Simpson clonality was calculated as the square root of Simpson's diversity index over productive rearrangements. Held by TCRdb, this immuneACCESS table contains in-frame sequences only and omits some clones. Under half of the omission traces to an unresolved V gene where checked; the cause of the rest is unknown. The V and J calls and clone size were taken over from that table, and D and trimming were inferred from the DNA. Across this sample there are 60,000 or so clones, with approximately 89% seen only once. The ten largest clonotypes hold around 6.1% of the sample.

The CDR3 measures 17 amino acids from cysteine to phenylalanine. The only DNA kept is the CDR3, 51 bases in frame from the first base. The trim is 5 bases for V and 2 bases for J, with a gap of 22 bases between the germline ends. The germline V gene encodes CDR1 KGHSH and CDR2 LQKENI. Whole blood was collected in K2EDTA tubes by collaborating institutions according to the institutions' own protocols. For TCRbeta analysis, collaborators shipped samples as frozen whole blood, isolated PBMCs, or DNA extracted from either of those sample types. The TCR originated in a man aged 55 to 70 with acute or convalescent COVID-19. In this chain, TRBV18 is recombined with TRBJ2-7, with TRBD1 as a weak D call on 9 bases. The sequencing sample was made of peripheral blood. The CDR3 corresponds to CASSSLIAGQGPYEQYF. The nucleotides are TGTGCCAGCTCATCTCTAATAGCGGGACAGGGTCCCTACGAGCAGTACTTC.